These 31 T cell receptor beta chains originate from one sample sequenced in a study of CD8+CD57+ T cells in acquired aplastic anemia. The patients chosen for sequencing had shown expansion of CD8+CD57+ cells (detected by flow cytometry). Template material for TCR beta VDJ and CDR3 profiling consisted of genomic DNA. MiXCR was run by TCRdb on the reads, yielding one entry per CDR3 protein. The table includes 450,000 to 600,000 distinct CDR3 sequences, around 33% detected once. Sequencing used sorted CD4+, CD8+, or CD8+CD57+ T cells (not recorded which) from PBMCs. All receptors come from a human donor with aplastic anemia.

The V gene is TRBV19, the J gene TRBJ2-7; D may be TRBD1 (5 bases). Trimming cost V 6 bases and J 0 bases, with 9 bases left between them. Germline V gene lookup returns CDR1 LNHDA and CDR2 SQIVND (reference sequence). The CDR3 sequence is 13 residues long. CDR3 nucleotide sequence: TGTGCCAGTAGGACAGAGAGCTCCTACGAGCAGTACTTC. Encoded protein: CASRTESSYEQYF. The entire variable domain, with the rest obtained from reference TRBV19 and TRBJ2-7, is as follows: DGGITQSPKYLFRKEGQNVTLSCEQNLNHDAMYWYRQDPGQGLRLIYYSQIVNDFQKGDIAEGYSVSREKKESFPLTVTSAQKNPTAFYLCASRTESSYEQYFGPGTRLTVT.

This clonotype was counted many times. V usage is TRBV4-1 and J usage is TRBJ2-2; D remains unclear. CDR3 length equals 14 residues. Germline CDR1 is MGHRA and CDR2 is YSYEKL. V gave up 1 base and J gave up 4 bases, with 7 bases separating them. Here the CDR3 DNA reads TGCGCCAGCAGCCAAGTCACGGGCACCGGGGAGCTGTTTTTT. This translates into CASSQVTGTGELFF.

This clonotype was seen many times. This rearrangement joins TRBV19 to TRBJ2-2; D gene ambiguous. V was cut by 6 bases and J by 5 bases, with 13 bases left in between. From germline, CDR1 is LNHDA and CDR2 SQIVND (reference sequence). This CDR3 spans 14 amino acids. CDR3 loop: CASRVMTPTGELFF. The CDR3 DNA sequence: TGTGCCAGTAGGGTAATGACACCTACCGGGGAGCTGTTTTTT.

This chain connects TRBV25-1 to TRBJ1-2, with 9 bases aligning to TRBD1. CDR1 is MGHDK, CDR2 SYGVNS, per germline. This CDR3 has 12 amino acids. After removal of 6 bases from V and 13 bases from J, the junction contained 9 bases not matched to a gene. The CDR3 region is CASSAGTGISTF. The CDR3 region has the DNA TGTGCCAGCAGCGCCGGGACAGGGATCTCCACCTTC.

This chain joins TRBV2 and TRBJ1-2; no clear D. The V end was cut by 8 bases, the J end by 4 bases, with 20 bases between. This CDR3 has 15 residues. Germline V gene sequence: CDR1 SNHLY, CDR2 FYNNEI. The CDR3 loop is CASSGPTALSYGYTF. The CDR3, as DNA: TGTGCCAGCTCGGGTCCGACTGCCCTTAGCTATGGCTACACCTTC. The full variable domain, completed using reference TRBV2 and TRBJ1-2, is EPEVTQTPSHQVTQMGQEVILRCVPISNHLYFYWYRQILGQKVEFLVSFYNNEISEKSEIFDDQFSVERPDGSNFTLKIRSTKLEDSAMYFCASSGPTALSYGYTFGSGTRLTVV.

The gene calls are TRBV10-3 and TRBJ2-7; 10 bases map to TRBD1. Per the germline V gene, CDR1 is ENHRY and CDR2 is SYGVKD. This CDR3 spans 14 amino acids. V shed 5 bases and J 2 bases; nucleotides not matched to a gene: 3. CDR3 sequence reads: CAISSGTGAYEQYF. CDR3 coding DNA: TGTGCCATCAGTTCCGGGACAGGGGCCTACGAGCAGTACTTC.

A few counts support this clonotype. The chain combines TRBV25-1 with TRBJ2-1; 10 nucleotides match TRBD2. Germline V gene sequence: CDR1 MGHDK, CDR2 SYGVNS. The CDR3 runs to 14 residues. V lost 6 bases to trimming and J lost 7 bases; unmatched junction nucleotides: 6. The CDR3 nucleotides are TGTGCCAGCAGAACTAGCGGGGAATGGAATGAGCAGTTCTTC. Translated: CASRTSGEWNEQFF. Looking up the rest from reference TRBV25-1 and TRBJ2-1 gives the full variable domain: EADIYQTPRYLVIGTGKKITLECSQTMGHDKMYWYQQDPGMELHLIHYSYGVNSTEKGDLSSESTVSRIRTEHFPLTLESARPSHTSQYLCASRTSGEWNEQFFGPGTRLTVL.

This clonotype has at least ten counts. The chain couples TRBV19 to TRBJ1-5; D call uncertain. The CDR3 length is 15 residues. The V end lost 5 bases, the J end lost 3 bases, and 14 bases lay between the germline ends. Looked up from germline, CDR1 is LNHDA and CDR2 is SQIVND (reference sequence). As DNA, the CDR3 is TGTGCCAGTAGTCCATCCGTCCGGGCCAATCAGCCCCAGCATTTT. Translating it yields CASSPSVRANQPQHF.

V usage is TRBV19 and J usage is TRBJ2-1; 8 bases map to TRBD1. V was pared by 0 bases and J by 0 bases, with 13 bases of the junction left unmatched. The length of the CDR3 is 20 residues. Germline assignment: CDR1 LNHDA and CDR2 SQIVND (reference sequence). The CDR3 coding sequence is TGTGCCAGTAGTATAGAACGGACAGGGCTTTTCCTTAGCTCCTACAATGAGCAGTTCTTC. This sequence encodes CASSIERTGLFLSSYNEQFF.

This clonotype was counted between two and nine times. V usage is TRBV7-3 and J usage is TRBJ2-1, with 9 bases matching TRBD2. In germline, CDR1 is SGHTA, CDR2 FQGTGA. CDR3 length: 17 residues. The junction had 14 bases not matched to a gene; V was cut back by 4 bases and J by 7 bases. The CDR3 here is CASSSAGEAGGRNEQFF. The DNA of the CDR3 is TGTGCCAGCAGCTCCGCTGGGGAAGCGGGAGGTCGTAATGAGCAGTTCTTC.

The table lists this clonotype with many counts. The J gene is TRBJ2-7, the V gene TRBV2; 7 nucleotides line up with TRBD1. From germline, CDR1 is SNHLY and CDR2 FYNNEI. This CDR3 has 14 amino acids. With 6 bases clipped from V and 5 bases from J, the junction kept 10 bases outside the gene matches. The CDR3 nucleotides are TGTGCCAGCAGGAGTGCGACAGGGTGGCACGAGCAGTACTTC. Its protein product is CASRSATGWHEQYF.

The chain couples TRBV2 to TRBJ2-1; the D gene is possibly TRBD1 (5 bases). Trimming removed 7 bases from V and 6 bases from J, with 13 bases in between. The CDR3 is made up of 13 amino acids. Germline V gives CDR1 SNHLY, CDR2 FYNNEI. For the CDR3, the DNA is TGTGCCAGCAATTTCCAGGGTAGCAATGAGCAGTTCTTC. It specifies CASNFQGSNEQFF.

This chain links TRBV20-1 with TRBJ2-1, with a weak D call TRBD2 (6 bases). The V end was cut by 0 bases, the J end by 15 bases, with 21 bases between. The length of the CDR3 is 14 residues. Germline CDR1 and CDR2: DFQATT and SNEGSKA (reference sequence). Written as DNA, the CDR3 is TGCAGTGCTAGAGATCCTTATGGTGTCGGGAGTTGGTTCTTC. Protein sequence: CSARDPYGVGSWFF.

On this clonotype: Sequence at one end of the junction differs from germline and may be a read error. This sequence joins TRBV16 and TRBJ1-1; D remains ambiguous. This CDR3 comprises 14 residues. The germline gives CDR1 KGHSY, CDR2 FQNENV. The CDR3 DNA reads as TGCGCCAGCAGCCCCGGCCTGGTTGTTTCTGAAGCTTTCTTT. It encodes CASSPGLVVSEAFF.

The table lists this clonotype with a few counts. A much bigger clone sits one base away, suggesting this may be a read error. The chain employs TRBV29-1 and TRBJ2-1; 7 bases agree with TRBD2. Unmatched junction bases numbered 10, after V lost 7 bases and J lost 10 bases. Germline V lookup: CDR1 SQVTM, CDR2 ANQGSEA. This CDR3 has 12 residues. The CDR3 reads CSAGTGGREQFF. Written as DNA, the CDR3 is TGCAGCGCCGGGACTGGCGGGAGAGAGCAGTTCTTC.

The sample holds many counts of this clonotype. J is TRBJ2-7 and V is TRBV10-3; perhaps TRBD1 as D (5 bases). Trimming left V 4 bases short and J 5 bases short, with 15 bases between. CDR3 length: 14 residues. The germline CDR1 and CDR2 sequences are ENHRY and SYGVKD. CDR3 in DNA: TGTGCCATCAGTGTCTCCGCAGGGTCCAACGAGCAGTACTTC. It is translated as CAISVSAGSNEQYF.

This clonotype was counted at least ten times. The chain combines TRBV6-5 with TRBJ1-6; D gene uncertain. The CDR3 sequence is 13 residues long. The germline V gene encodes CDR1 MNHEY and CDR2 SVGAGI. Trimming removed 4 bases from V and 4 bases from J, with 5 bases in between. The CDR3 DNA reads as TGTGCCAGCAGTTCACCATATAATTCACCCCTCCACTTT. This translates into CASSSPYNSPLHF.

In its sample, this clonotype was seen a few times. In nucleotides, the CDR3 is TGTGCCAGCAGTTTAAGCGGGGGGGCCGTCGAGCAGTACTTC. Its protein product is CASSLSGGAVEQYF. J is TRBJ2-7 and V is TRBV12-3 or TRBV12-4, with 10 bases aligning to TRBD2. The CDR3 is made up of 14 amino acids. V lost 2 bases to trimming and J lost 6 bases; unmatched junction nucleotides: 4.

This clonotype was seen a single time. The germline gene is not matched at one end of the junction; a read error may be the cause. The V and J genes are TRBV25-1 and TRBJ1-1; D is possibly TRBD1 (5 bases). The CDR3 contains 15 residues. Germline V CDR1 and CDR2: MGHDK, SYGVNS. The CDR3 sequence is CASGEEAGRGTEAFF. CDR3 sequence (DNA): TGTGCCAGCGGTGAAGAGGCAGGGAGGGGCACTGAAGCCTTCTTT.

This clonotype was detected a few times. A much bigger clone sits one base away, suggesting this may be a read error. In nucleotides, the CDR3 is TGCCGCGCCGCGGCGGGCCAAAACACCGGGGAGCTGTTTTTT. Protein: CRAAAGQNTGELFF. This sequence joins TRBV29-1 and TRBJ2-2; possible D gene TRBD2, 5 bases. CDR1 is SQVTM, CDR2 ANQGSEA, per germline. There are 14 residues in the CDR3.

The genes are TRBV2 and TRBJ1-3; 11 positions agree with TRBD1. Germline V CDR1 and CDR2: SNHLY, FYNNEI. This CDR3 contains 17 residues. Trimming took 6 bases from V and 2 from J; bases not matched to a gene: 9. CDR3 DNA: TGTGCCAGCAGGCCGGGACAGGGGGTTAAGACTGGAAACACCATATATTTT. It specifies CASRPGQGVKTGNTIYF.

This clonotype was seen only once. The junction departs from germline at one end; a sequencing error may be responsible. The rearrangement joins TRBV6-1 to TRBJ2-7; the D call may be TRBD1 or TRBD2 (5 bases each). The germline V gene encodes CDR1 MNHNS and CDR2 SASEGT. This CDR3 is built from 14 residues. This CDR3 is CAGRGQGHDYEQYF. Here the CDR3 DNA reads TGTGCCGGCAGAGGGCAGGGTCACGACTACGAGCAGTACTTC.

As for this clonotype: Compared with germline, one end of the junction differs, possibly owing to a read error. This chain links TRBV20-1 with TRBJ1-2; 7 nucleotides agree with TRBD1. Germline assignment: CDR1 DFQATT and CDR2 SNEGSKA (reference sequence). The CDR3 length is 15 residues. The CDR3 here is CSAPDRQLVYYGCTF. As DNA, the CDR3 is TGCAGTGCTCCGGACAGGCAGCTCGTCTACTATGGCTGCACCTTC.

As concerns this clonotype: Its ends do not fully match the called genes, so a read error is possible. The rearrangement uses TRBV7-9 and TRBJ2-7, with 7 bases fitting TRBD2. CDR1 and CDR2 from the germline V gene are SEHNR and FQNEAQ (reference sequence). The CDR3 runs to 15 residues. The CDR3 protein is CASSSSSGGPYGQYF. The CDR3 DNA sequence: TGTGCCAGCAGCTCTTCGTCGGGGGGTCCCTACGGGCAGTACTTC.

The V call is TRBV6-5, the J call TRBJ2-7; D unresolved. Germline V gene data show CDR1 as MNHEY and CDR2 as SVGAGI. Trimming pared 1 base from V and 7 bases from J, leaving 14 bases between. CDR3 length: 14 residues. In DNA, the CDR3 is TGTGCCAGCAGTTACTTCCCGGGCAGCCAGGAGCAGTACTTC. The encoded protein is CASSYFPGSQEQYF.

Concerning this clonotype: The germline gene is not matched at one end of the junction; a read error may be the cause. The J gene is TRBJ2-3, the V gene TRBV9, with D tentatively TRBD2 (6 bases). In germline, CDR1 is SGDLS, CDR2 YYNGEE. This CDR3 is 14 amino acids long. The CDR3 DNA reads TGTGCCAGCAGCGTAGTCGGGGGAACAGACACGCAGTATTTT. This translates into CASSVVGGTDTQYF.

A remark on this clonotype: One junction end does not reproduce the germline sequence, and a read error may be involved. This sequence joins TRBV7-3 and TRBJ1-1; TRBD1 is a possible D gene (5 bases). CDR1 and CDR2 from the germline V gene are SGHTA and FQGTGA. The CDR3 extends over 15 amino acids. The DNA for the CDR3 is TGTGCCAGCAGCCCTGGATGGGGGTCGGCAGGAACGGGTGGCTTT. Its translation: CASSPGWGSAGTGGF.

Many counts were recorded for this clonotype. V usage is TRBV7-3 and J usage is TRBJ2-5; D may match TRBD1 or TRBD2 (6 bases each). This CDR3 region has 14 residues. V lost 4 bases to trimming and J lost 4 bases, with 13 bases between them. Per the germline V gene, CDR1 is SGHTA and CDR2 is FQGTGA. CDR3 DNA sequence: TGTGCCAGCAGCTCCATGGGGGGCACAGAGACCCAGTACTTC. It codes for CASSSMGGTETQYF.

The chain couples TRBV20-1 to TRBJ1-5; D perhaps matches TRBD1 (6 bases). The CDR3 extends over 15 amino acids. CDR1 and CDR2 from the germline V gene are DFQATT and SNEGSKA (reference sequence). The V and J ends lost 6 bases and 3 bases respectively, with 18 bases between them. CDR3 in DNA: TGCAGTGCCCTAAGGGGGAGTCAGAACAATCAGCCCCAGCATTTT. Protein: CSALRGSQNNQPQHF.

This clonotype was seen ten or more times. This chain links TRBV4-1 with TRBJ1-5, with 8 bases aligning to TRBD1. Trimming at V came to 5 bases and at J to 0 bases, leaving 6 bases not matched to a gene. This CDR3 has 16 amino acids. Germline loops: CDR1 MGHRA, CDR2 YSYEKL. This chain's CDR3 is CASSSTGTGSNQPQHF. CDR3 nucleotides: TGCGCCAGCAGCTCTACCGGGACAGGTAGCAATCAGCCCCAGCATTTT.

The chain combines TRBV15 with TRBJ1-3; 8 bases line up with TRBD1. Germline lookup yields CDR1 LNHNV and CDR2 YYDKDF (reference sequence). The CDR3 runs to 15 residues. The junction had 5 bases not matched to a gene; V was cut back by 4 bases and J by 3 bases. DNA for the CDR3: TGTGCCACCAGCAAGACAGGGGCCATTGGAAACACCATATATTTT. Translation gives CATSKTGAIGNTIYF.